Reported below is one T cell receptor beta chain. Its specificity is not known. Germline values: CDR1 SGHRS, CDR2 YFSETQ. Unmatched junction bases numbered 7, after V lost 4 bases and J lost 0 bases. The CDR3 consists of 16 residues. These data are taken from a study of cytotoxic CD8 clonotypes in ibrutinib-treated CLL. Overall study: In all, more than 10 patients were relapsed/refractory, some 14 were treatment-naive and 17 to 18 were IGHV unmutated. A median roughly twelve months of treatment, range 6 to 36, preceded the collection of response samples.

Whole-study findings and limits: Contraction or stability on treatment characterized the public clonotypes, which were uncommon. Clonality increased at ibrutinib response and stayed stable in sustained remission. At progression, however, it fell back toward baseline.

Sequencing was performed with immunoSEQ multiplex PCR; in TCRdb, only in-frame clones are kept and a portion is missing. The sample comprises some 140,000 clones, under 95% of which are singletons, and about 10% rests with the top ten. The chain combines TRBV5-1 with TRBJ2-3; 8 bases are a match to TRBD2. This sequence was found in a human donor with chronic lymphocytic leukemia. This sample comprised PBMCs, obtained after 12 months of ibrutinib treatment. CDR3 DNA: TGCGCCAGCAGCCCCACTAGCGGACACAGCACAGATACGCAGTATTTT. This encodes CASSPTSGHSTDTQYF.